The T cell receptor (beta chain) described here comes from a study of vaccination effects on CD4 cells after COVID-19. General study results and limits: There was marked clonal contraction among infection- and vaccine-induced clones late after vaccination. The study found that only 1 of 255 vaccine-induced clones from healthy vaccinees cross-reacted with common cold coronaviruses.

With regard to this clone: No antigen is known for it.

Data came from immunoSEQ multiplex PCR; TCRdb stores just in-frame clones and leaves some out. The sample has about 55,000 clones; roughly 76% are singletons. V shed 4 bases and J shed 5 bases, with 21 bases lying between them. Germline V gives CDR1 LNHDA, CDR2 SQIVND (reference sequence). This CDR3 has 17 amino acids. Viral peptide pool expansion of antigen-specific CD4+ T cells preceded sequencing in the ViraFEST assay. Cells that had been cultured for 9 to 10 days were the source of isolated CD4+ T cells. Absence of prior SARS-CoV-2 infection characterized the vaccine recipients, who showed negative nucleocapsid antibodies.

This TCR derives from a human donor who received a COVID-19 vaccine. V is TRBV19 and J is TRBJ1-5; D is uncertain. The sequencing here drew on CD4+ T cells from PBMCs cultured with SARS-CoV-2 spike peptides, taken before COVID-19 vaccination. The DNA for the CDR3 is TGTGCCAGTAGTACCAAGATCCGGGGAGAGCCTTATCAGCCCCAGCATTTT. It codes for CASSTKIRGEPYQPQHF.